This T cell receptor (beta chain) comes out of a study of spatial heterogeneity in lung cancer. For the study at large: Raw sequencing reads included, on average, more than 8.5 appearances of each unique TCR and UMI combination. Study conclusions and caveats: Tumor T-cell coverage was an estimated 7% or so for alpha and roughly 12% for beta chains. The number of expanded tumor alpha and beta chains correlated with mutation number. Ubiquitous and regional nonsynonymous mutations were each tracked by the matching count of ubiquitous or regional expanded TCRs.

This clonotype was counted at least ten times. Its antigen remains unidentified. Being off target in a library aimed at alpha chains, this beta chain has a size of little meaning. The V gene end was trimmed by 3 bases and the J gene end by 4 bases; junction bases not matched to a gene: 8. The CDR3 is 15 amino acids. CDR1 is LGHDT and CDR2 is YNNKEL in the germline V gene (reference sequence). TCRdb used MiXCR to reprocess the 5' RACE reads, holding one entry per CDR3 protein. The sample consists of fewer than 15,000 distinct CDR3 sequences, more than 5% of them appearing once. The time point was: sample taken at primary tumor resection. Material for sequencing was whole RNA from tumor, nontumor lung or frozen PBMC, left unsorted.

The sample in question was lung tumor tissue, obtained at surgery. The TCR originated in a female donor with early-stage non-small cell lung cancer. This chain joins TRBV3-1 and TRBJ1-1, with 7 bases identical to TRBD1. CDR3 in amino acids: CASSQTGQMGTEAFF. In nucleotides, the CDR3 is TGTGCCAGCAGCCAGACGGGACAGATGGGCACTGAAGCTTTCTTT.